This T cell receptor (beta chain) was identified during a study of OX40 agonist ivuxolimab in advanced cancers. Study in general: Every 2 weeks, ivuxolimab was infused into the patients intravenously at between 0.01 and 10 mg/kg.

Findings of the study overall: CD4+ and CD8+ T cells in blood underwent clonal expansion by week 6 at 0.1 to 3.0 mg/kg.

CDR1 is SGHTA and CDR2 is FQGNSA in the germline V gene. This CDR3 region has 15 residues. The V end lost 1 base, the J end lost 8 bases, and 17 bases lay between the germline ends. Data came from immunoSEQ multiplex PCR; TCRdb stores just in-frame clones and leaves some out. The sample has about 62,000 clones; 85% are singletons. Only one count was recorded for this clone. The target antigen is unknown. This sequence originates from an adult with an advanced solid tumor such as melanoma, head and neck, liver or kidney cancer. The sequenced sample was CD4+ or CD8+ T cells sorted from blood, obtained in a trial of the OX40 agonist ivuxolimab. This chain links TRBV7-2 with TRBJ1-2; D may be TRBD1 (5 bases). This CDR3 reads CASSLGTRDGGGYTF. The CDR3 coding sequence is TGTGCCAGCAGCTTAGGGACCAGGGATGGTGGCGGCTACACCTTC.